This T cell receptor beta chain was sequenced during a study of shared clonotypes between healthy human individuals. The study, taken as a whole, reports: A generally larger estimated richness was seen in naive subsets than in memory subsets.

The V gene's germline CDR1 is SQVTM and CDR2 ANQGSEA. This CDR3 contains 15 residues. V was pared by 0 bases and J by 0 bases, with 5 bases of the junction left unmatched. The naive CD8 population came from CD45RO-negative cells selected for CCR7, without terminally differentiated effector memory CD45RA+ cells. Concerning this clone: Its antigen is currently unknown.

The material for each subset, its genomic DNA, was split evenly across several immunoSEQ plates. Method: immunoSEQ multiplex PCR; TCRdb's copy keeps in-frame clones and lacks some. The sample holds 1.5 million to 2.5 million clones; over 85% are singletons and the top ten take around 1.2%. Sequences were obtained from naive CD8+ T cells sorted from blood. This TCR was recovered from a young man in good health. This chain joins TRBV29-1 and TRBJ2-7, with TRBD1 identical over 7 bases. CDR3 coding DNA: TGCAGCGTTGAAGAGGGGACAGAAGTCTCCTACGAGCAGTACTTC. Residues: CSVEEGTEVSYEQYF.